There are many counts of the clone carrying this T cell receptor beta chain. This CDR3 spans 15 amino acids. V shed 7 bases and J 2 bases; nucleotides not matched to a gene: 11. Germline CDR1 SQVTM, CDR2 ANQGSEA. TCRdb used MiXCR to reprocess the RT-PCR reads, holding one entry per CDR3 protein. The table has almost 700,000 distinct CDR3 sequences, over 12% seen once; the top ten hold roughly 3.6%. The TCR sequence derives from a female donor in good health, serving as a healthy control. This chain links TRBV29-1 with TRBJ2-7, with 10 bases that match TRBD1. The sequenced sample was memory CD4+ T cells from blood. The CDR3 DNA follows: TGCAGCGCCCAGAGAGGGGACAGGGGACCCTACGAGCAGTACTTC. Encoded protein: CSAQRGDRGPYEQYF.